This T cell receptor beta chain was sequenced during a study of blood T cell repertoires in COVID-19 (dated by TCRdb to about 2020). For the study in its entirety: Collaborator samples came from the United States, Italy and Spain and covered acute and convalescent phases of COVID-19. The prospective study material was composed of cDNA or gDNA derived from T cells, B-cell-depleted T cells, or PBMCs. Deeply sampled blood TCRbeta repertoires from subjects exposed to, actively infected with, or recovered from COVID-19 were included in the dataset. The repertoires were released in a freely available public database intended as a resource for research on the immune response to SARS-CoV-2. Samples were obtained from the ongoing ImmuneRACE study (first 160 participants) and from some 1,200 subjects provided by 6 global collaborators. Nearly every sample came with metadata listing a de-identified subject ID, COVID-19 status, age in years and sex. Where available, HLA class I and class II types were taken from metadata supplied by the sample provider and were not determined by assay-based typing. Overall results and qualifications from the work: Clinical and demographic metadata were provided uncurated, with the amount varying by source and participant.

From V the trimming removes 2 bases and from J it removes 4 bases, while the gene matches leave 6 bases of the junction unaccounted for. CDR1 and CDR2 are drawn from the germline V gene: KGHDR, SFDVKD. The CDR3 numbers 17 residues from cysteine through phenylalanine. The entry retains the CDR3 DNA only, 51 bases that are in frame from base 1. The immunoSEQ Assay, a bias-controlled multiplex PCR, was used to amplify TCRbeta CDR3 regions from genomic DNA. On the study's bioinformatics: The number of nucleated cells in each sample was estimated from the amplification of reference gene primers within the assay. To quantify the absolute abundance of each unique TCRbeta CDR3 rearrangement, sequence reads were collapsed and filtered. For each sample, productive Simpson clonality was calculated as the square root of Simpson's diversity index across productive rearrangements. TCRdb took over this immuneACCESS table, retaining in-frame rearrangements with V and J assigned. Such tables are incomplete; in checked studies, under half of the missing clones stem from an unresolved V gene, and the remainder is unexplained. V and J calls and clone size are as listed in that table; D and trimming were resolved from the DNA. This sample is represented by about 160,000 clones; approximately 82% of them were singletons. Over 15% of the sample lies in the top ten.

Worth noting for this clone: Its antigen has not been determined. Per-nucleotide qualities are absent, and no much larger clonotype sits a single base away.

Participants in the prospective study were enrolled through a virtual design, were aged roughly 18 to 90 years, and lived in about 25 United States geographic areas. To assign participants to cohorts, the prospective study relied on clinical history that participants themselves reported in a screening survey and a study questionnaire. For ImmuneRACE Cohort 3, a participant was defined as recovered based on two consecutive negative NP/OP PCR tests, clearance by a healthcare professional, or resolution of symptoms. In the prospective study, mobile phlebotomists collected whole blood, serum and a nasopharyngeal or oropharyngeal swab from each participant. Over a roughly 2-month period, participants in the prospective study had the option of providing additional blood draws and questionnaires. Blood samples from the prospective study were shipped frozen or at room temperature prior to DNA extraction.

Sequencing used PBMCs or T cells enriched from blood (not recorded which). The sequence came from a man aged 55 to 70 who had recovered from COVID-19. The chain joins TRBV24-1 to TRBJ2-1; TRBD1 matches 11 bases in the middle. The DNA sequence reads TGTGCCACCAGTGATTGGGACCGGGACAGGGGGTACAATGAGCAGTTCTTC. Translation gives CATSDWDRDRGYNEQFF.